At least ten counts were recorded for the clone carrying this T cell receptor beta chain. Its antigen is not known. The CDR3 sequence is 16 residues long. Deletions cut 4 bases from V and 6 bases from J, with 19 bases between. Alongside a J-beta primer mix, a sample-barcoded 5' primer served in a second PCR lasting about 7 to 12 cycles. Individual samples furnished no less than 3 million CDR3-containing paired-end reads apiece. TCRdb re-called the 5' RACE reads with MiXCR, one entry per CDR3 protein. The repertoire consists of around 800,000 distinct CDR3 sequences, with about 45% occurring once and the leading ten covering roughly 18%. These data originate in a study of blood T cells in healthy people across ages. Whole-study results and caveats: PBMCs that were unsorted prevented a conclusive naive versus antigen-experienced comparison.

The rearrangement uses TRBV12-3 or TRBV12-4 and TRBJ2-1; possible D gene TRBD2, 6 bases. The source material was blood. This clonotype was sampled from an elderly man in good health. CDR3: CASSWRGAERSNEQFF. The CDR3, as DNA: TGTGCCAGCAGTTGGCGGGGAGCCGAGAGGTCCAATGAGCAGTTCTTC.